This T cell receptor (beta chain) is drawn from a study of T cells in Graves' hyperthyroidism and ophthalmopathy. Trimming cost V 1 base and J 1 base, with 20 bases left between them. The germline CDR1 and CDR2 sequences are DFQATT and SNEGSKA (reference sequence). The CDR3 extends over 18 amino acids. TCR beta CDR3 regions were amplified from RNA transcripts. An initial round of RT-PCR targeting the TCR CDR3 relied on the HTBI primer set. Via MiXCR, TCRdb re-called the multiplex PCR reads, giving one row per CDR3 protein. The data hold over 400,000 distinct CDR3 sequences, with around a fifth observed a single time.

This chain connects TRBV20-1 to TRBJ2-1, with D perhaps TRBD2 (6 bases). The TCR sequence derives from a woman aged 70 to 79 with Graves' ophthalmopathy. The material sequenced was blood. CDR3 region: CSARGGLGRGSSYNEQFF. The DNA of the CDR3 is TGCAGTGCTAGAGGAGGGTTGGGGCGGGGTTCATCCTACAATGAGCAGTTCTTC.